Listed here is a single T cell receptor beta chain. Its antigen remains unidentified. Sequenced material consisted of expressed TCRB transcripts (all of the isolated RNA was reverse transcribed). Clones were read by immunoSEQ multiplex PCR, and TCRdb kept only the in-frame ones, dropping some. Altogether tens of thousands of clones are present, 50% to 55% being singletons, with the ten largest covering 2.6%. The data derive from a study of beta chain features in type 1 diabetes. Study results and limitations: The influence of HLA type on TCRB rearrangement stayed undetermined. For Type 1 diabetes patients, all four CD4+ subsets carried TCRB CDR3s that were moderately but significantly shorter.

One heparinised blood draw averaging approximately 0.11 L was given by each donor. CD4+ naive, central memory, regulatory and stem cell-like memory cells were sorted via CD45RO/CCR7/CD25/CD127/CD95/CD27. The germline V gene encodes CDR1 SGHVS and CDR2 FQNEAQ. This CDR3 spans 15 amino acids. With 2 bases removed from V and 4 bases from J, the gap between germline ends came to 14 bases. This clonotype was obtained from a woman aged 40 to 55 with type 1 diabetes. The J gene is TRBJ1-1, the V gene TRBV7-8; maybe TRBD1 (5 bases). The material sequenced was Tregs from blood. This chain's CDR3 is CASSLQGASVTEAFF. The CDR3 DNA is TGTGCCAGCAGCTTACAGGGCGCCAGCGTCACTGAAGCTTTCTTT.